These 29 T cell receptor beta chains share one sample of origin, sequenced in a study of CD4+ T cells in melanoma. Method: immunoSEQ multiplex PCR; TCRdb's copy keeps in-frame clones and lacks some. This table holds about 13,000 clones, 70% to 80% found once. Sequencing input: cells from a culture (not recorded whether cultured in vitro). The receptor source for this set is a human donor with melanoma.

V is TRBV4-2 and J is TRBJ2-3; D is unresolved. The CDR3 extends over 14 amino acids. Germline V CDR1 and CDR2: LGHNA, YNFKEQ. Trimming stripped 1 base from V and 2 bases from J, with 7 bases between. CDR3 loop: CASSQVPHTDTQYF. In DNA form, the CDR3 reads TGTGCCAGCAGCCAAGTCCCGCACACAGATACGCAGTATTTT.

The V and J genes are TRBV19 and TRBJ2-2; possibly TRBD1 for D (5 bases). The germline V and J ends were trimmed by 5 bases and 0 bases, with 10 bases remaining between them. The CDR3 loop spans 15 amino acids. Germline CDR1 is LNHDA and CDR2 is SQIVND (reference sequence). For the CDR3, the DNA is TGTGCCAGTAGTTTAGGGGCTACGAACACCGGGGAGCTGTTTTTT. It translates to CASSLGATNTGELFF.

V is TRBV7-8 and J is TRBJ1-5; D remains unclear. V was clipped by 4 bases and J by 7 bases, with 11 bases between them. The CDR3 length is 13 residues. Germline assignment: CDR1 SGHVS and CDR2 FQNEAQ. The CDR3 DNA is TGTGCCAGCAGCTCCGGTATGTTGCAGCCCCAGCATTTT. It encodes CASSSGMLQPQHF.

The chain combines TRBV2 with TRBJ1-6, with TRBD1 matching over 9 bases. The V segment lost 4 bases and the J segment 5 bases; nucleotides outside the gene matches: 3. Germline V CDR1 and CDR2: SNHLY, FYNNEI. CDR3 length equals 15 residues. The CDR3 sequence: CASSARTGDNSPLHF. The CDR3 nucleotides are TGTGCCAGCAGTGCCCGGACAGGGGATAATTCACCCCTCCACTTT.

Here the CDR3 reads CASRGRSYEQYF. Written as DNA, the CDR3 is TGTGCCAGTCGGGGGAGGTCCTACGAGCAGTACTTC. This chain connects TRBV6-5 to TRBJ2-7; a weak D match, TRBD2 (6 bases). V shed 9 bases and J shed 1 base, with 10 bases lying between them. The CDR3 sequence is 12 residues long. Germline assignment: CDR1 MNHEY and CDR2 SVGAGI.

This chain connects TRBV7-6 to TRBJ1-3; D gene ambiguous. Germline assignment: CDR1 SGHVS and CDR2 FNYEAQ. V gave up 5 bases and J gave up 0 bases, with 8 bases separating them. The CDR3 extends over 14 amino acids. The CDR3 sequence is CASSTLASGNTIYF. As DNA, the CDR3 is TGTGCCAGCAGCACCTTAGCCTCTGGAAACACCATATATTTT. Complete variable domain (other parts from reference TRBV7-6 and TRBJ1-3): GAGVSQSPRYKVTKRGQDVALRCDPISGHVSLYWYRQALGQGPEFLTYFNYEAQQDKSGLPNDRFSAERPEGSISTLTIQRTEQRDSAMYRCASSTLASGNTIYFGEGSWLTVV.

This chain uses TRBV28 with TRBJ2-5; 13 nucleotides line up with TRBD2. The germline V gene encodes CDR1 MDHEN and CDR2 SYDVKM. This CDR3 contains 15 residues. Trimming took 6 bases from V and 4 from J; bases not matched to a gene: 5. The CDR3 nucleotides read TGTGCCAGCAGCGGAACTAGCGGGGGGGCAGAGACCCAGTACTTC. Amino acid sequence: CASSGTSGGAETQYF.

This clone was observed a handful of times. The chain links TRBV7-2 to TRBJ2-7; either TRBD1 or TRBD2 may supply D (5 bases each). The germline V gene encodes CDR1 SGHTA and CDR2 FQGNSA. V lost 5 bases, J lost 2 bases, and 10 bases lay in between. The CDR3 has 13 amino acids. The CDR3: CASSPMGAYEQYF. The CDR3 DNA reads TGTGCCAGCAGCCCAATGGGGGCCTACGAGCAGTACTTC.

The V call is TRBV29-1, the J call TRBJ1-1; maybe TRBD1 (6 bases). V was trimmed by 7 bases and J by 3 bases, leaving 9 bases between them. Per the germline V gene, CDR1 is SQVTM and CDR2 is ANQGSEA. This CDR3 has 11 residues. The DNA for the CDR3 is TGCAGCGCGTACAGGGACACTGAAGCTTTCTTT. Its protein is CSAYRDTEAFF.

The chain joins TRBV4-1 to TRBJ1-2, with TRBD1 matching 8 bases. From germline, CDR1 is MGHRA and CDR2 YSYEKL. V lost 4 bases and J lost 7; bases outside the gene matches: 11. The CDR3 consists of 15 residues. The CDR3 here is CASSRPGGAHSGYTF. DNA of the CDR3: TGCGCCAGCAGCCGTCCAGGGGGCGCCCACTCTGGCTACACCTTC.

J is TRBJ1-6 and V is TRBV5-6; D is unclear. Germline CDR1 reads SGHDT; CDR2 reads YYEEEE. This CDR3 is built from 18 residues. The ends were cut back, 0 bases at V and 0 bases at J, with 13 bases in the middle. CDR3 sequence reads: CASSLARQASSYNSPLHF. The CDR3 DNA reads TGTGCCAGCAGCTTGGCTCGACAAGCGAGCTCCTATAATTCACCCCTCCACTTT.

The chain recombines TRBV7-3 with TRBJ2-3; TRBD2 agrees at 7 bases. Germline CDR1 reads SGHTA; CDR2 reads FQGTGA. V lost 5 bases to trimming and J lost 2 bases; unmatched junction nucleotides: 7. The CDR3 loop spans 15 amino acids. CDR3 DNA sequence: TGTGCCAGCAGCGATACGGGGGGACCCACAGATACGCAGTATTTT. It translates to CASSDTGGPTDTQYF.

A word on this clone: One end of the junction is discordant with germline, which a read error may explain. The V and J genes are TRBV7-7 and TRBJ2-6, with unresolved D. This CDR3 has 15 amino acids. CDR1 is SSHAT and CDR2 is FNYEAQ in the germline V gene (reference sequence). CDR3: CASSPNSAGANVLTF. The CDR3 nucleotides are TGTGCTAGCAGTCCAAATTCTGCTGGGGCCAACGTCCTGACTTTC.

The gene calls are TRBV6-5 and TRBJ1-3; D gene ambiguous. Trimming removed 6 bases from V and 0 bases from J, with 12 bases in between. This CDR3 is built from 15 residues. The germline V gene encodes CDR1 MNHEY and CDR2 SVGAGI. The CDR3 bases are TGTGCCAGCAGCCCGTTTTGGAGCTCTGGAAACACCATATATTTT. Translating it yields CASSPFWSSGNTIYF.

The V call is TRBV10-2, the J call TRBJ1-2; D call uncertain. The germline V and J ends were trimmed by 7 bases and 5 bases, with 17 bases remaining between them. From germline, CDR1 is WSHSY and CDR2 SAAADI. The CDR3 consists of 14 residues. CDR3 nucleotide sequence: TGCGCCAGCACCCTAGCCGGGTCCGGGTATGGCTACACCTTC. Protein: CASTLAGSGYGYTF.

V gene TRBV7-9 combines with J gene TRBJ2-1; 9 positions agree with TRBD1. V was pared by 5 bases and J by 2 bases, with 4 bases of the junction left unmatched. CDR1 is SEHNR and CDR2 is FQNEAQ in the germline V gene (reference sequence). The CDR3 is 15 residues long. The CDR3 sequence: CASSRTGGPYNEQFF. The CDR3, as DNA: TGTGCCAGCAGCCGTACAGGGGGCCCCTACAATGAGCAGTTCTTC.

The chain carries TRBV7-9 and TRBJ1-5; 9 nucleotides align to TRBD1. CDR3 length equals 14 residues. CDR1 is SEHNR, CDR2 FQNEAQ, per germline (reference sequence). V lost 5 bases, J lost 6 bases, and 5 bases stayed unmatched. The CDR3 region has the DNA TGTGCCAGCAGCCCCGGGACAGGGTTTCAGCCCCAGCATTTT. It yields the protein CASSPGTGFQPQHF.

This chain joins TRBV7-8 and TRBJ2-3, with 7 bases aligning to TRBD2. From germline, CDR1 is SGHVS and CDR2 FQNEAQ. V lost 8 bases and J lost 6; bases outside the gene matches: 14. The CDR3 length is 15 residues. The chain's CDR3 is CASGTRGEHRDTQYF. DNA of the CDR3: TGTGCCAGCGGCACACGGGGGGAGCACAGGGATACGCAGTATTTT.

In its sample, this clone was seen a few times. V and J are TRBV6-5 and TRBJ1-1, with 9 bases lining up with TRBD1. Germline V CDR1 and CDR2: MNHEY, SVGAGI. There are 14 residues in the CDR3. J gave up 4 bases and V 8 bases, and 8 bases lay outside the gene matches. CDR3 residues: CASVFRQGVTEAFF. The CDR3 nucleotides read TGTGCCAGCGTCTTCCGACAGGGGGTCACTGAAGCTTTCTTT.

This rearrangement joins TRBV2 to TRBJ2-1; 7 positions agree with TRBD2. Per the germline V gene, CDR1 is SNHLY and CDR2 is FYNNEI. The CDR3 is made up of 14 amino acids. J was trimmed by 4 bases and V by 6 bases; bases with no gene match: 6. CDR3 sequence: CASRLAATYNEQFF. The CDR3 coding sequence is TGTGCCAGCAGGCTAGCGGCAACTTACAATGAGCAGTTCTTC.

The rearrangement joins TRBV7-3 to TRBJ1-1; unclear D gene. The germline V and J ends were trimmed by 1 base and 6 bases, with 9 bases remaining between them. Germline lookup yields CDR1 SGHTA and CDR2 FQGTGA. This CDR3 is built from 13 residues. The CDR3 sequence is CASSLNRSPEAFF. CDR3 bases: TGTGCCAGCAGCTTAAACCGGTCCCCTGAAGCTTTCTTT. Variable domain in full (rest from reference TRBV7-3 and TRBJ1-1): GAGVSQTPSNKVTEKGKYVELRCDPISGHTALYWYRQSLGQGPEFLIYFQGTGAADDSGLPNDRFFAVRPEGSVSTLKIQRTERGDSAVYLCASSLNRSPEAFFGQGTRLTVV.

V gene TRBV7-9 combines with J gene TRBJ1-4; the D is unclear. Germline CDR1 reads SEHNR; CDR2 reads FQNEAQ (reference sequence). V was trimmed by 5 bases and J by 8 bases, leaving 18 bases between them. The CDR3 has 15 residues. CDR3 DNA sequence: TGTGCCAGCAGCCCTGCGGGGTACTTTAAAGAAAAACTGTTTTTT. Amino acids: CASSPAGYFKEKLFF.

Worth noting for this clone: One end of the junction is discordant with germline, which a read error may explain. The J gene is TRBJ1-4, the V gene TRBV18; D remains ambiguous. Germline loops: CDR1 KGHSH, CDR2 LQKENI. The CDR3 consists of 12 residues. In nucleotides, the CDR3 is TGTGCCAGCTCATCACCTGGCCAAAAACTGTTTTTT. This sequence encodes CASSSPGQKLFF.

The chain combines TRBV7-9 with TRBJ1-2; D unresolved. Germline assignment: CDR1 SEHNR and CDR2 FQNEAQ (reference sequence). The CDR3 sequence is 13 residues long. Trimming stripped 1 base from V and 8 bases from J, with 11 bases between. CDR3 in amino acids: CASSLVRVGGYTF. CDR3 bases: TGTGCCAGCAGCTTAGTAAGGGTCGGGGGCTACACCTTC.

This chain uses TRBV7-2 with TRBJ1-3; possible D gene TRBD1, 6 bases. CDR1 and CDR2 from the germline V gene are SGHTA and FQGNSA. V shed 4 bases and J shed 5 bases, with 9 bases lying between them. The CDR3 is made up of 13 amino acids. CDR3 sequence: CASSSGTRNTIYF. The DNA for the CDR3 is TGTGCCAGCAGCTCCGGGACAAGAAACACCATATATTTT.

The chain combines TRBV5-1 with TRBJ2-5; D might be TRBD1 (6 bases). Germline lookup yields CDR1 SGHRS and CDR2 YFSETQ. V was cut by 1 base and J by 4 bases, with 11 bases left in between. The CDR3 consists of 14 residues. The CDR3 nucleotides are TGCGCCAGCAGCTTGTCAACAGGGAGAGAGACCCAGTACTTC. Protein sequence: CASSLSTGRETQYF.

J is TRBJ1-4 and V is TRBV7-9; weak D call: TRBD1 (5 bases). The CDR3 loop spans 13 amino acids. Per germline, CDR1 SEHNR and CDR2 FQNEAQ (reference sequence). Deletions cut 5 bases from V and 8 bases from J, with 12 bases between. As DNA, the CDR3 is TGTGCCAGCAGCCAACGGGGGGGAGAAAAACTGTTTTTT. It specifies CASSQRGGEKLFF.

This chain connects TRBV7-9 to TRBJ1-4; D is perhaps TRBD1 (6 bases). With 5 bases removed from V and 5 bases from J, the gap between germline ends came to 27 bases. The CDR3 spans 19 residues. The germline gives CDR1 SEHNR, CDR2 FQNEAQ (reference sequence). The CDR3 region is CASSPQKGGRRGENEKLFF. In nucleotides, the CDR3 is TGTGCCAGCAGCCCACAGAAGGGGGGGCGCCGGGGGGAAAATGAAAAACTGTTTTTT. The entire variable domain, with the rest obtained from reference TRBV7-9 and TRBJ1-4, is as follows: DTGVSQNPRHKITKRGQNVTFRCDPISEHNRLYWYRQTLGQGPEFLTYFQNEAQLEKSRLLSDRFSAERPKGSFSTLEIQRTEQGDSAMYLCASSPQKGGRRGENEKLFFGSGTQLSVL.

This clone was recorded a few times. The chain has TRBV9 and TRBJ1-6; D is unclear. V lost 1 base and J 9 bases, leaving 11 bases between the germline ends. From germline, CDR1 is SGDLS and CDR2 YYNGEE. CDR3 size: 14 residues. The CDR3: CASSVRTMGSPLHF. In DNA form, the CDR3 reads TGTGCCAGCAGCGTAAGGACTATGGGTTCACCCCTCCACTTT.